This T cell receptor beta chain derives from a study of early T cells in non-severe SARS-CoV-2 infection. The length of the CDR3 is 14 residues. Looked up from germline, CDR1 is SGHAT and CDR2 is FQNNGV. V was clipped by 5 bases and J by 5 bases; unmatched bases: 4. Each CDR3 protein gets one entry after TCRdb re-called the 5' RACE reads with MiXCR. This table has about 110,000 distinct CDR3 sequences, 9.5% to 13% appearing once. This sequence was found in an adult who was a healthcare worker with PCR-confirmed SARS-CoV-2 infection or an uninfected control (not recorded which). The chain is built from TRBV11-2 and TRBJ2-1, with TRBD1 identical over 9 bases. Sequenced: whole blood. The CDR3 protein is CASSPGQGNNEQFF. CDR3 DNA: TGTGCCAGCAGCCCCGGACAGGGGAACAATGAGCAGTTCTTC. Together with reference TRBV11-2 and TRBJ2-1, the CDR3 gives the full variable domain: EAGVAQSPRYKIIEKRQSVAFWCNPISGHATLYWYQQILGQGPKLLIQFQNNGVVDDSQLPKDRFSAERLKGVDSTLKIQPAKLEDSAVYLCASSPGQGNNEQFFGPGTRLTVL.